The rows below give T cell receptor beta chains drawn from one sample of a study of post-analysis software for immune sequencing data. TCRdb analysed the PCR reads with MiXCR anew, one entry per CDR3 protein. The sample holds approximately 730,000 distinct CDR3 sequences, about 43% seen once. The material sequenced was blood. These TCRs come from a girl aged 10 to 17 with multiple sclerosis. Both conserved end residues are part of each CDR3. Fields, in order: clone size, D gene, J gene, V gene, CDR3 DNA, CDR3 protein. The D gene is left open where the match is weak. Size is stated for part of the rows, as once, few or many counts, or as a class when the clone is expanded.

few,TRBD2,TRBJ2-7,TRBV9,TGTGCCAGCAGCTCGGGACTAGCGGAGGGGGTTGGCGAGCAGTACTTC,CASSSGLAEGVGEQYF
.,TRBD2,TRBJ2-3,TRBV29-1,TGCAGCGTTGAAGATCCTGCGGGGGGCCGAGGAGGCGCGCAGTATTTT,CSVEDPAGGRGGAQYF
.,.,TRBJ2-1,TRBV4-3,TGCGCCAGCAGCCAAGATGCAGGACTAGAGCAGTTCTTC,CASSQDAGLEQFF
few,.,TRBJ2-4,TRBV12-3/TRBV12-4,TGTGCCAGCACCATACTCCTCCGGGGGGCCCTAGCCAAAAACATTCAGTACTTC,CASTILLRGALAKNIQYF
.,.,TRBJ1-2,TRBV7-2,TGTGCCAGCAGCCCGCAGAGAACGGGCATCTATGGCTACACCTTC,CASSPQRTGIYGYTF
few,.,TRBJ2-7,TRBV7-6,TGTGCCAGCAGCCCGTCGGTAGGGGTGTCCTACGAGCAGTACTTC,CASSPSVGVSYEQYF
.,TRBD2,TRBJ2-7,TRBV6-5,TGTGCCAGCAGTTCGTACCCTAGCGGGCCTTCCTACGAGCAGTACTTC,CASSSYPSGPSYEQYF
.,.,TRBJ2-5,TRBV20-1,TGCAGTGCTAGAGATTATCGGACCCAAACACGAGCGGAGACCCAGTACTTC,CSARDYRTQTRAETQYF
few,.,TRBJ1-5,TRBV5-6,TGTGCCAGCAGCTTGGCCCTGGGGCAAAGCGGGCCCCAGCATTTT,CASSLALGQSGPQHF
.,.,TRBJ1-2,TRBV7-8,TGTGCCAGCAGCCCGATGATCCGGACGGACCGAGCTAACTATGGCTACACCTTC,CASSPMIRTDRANYGYTF
few,TRBD1,TRBJ2-7,TRBV29-1,TGCAGCGTTGTACAGGGGTCTCACACCTACGAGCAGTACTTC,CSVVQGSHTYEQYF
.,.,TRBJ1-2,TRBV5-4,TGTGCCAGCAGCTTGGAGTCCATTAACTATGGCTACACCTTC,CASSLESINYGYTF
.,.,TRBJ1-4,TRBV5-6,TGTGCCAGCACCGTGCTAGGGACGGCGGGGGAAAAACTGTTTTTT,CASTVLGTAGEKLFF
.,TRBD2,TRBJ2-3,TRBV5-5,TGTGCCAGCAGCTTTTACGGCGGGAGGCAGGATACGCAGTATTTT,CASSFYGGRQDTQYF
.,TRBD2,TRBJ2-7,TRBV20-1,TGCAGTGCTGGATTAAGCGGGAGTCGTTACGAGCAGTACTTC,CSAGLSGSRYEQYF
once,.,TRBJ1-4,TRBV20-1,TGCAGTGCTAGGAGGGCAGCTACAACTAATGAAAAACTGTTTTTT,CSARRAATTNEKLFF
once,.,TRBJ1-1,TRBV5-1,TGCGCCAGCAGCTTGGGTCCAGGGCCCACTGAAGCTTTCTTT,CASSLGPGPTEAFF
.,TRBD1,TRBJ2-7,TRBV5-5,TGTGCCAGCAGCTGGGGACAGAGACGTGAGTACGAGCAGTACTTC,CASSWGQRREYEQYF
.,TRBD2,TRBJ2-7,TRBV10-3,TGTGCCATCAGTGACCCAACTAGCGGGAAACTCTCCTACGAGCAGTACTTC,CAISDPTSGKLSYEQYF
few,.,TRBJ1-5,TRBV6-6,TGTGCCAGCAGGGGCCCTCTCTCAGGGAATCAGCCCCAGCATTTT,CASRGPLSGNQPQHF
few,.,TRBJ1-5,TRBV15,TGTGCCACCAGCAGAGATCAGGGGAGCAATCAGCCCCAGCATTTT,CATSRDQGSNQPQHF
.,.,TRBJ2-7,TRBV6-6,TGTGCCAGCAGTGCCCCTCCCGGGACCGAGCAGTACTTC,CASSAPPGTEQYF
.,.,TRBJ1-2,TRBV7-9,TGTGCCAGCAGCCGGAGAGGGGACGCATATGGCTACACCTTC,CASSRRGDAYGYTF
.,TRBD2,TRBJ2-3,TRBV6-2/TRBV6-3,TGTGCCAGCAGACCGAACCGACTAGCGGGAGGGCCTACAGATACGCAGTATTTT,CASRPNRLAGGPTDTQYF
.,TRBD2,TRBJ2-7,TRBV7-9,TGTGCCAGCAGCTTAGGTGCAGGACTAGCGGGTGCCTACGAGCAGTACTTC,CASSLGAGLAGAYEQYF
few,TRBD2,TRBJ2-4,TRBV20-1,TGCAGTGCAGATTCGGGACTAGCGGGAGGGCAAAACATTCAGTACTTC,CSADSGLAGGQNIQYF
few,.,TRBJ1-1,TRBV20-1,TGCAGTGCTAGTGGGTCCGGCGGGACTGAAGCTTTCTTT,CSASGSGGTEAFF
.,.,TRBJ2-1,TRBV9,TGTGCCAACAGCGTAGCTTCAGGAGAGCAGTTCTTC,CANSVASGEQFF
.,.,TRBJ1-1,TRBV12-3/TRBV12-4,TGTGTCAGCAGTCTGACAGGATTGAACACTGAAGCTTTCTTT,CVSSLTGLNTEAFF